The clone carrying this TCR beta chain was seen more than once but under ten times. What it recognizes is unknown. The record originates from a study of blood T cells in healthy people across ages. As for the study in general: With template switching, about one barcoded beta molecule was captured per two T cells.

Alongside a J-beta primer mix, a sample-barcoded 5' primer served in a second PCR lasting about 7 to 11 cycles. TCRdb re-derived calls from the 5' RACE reads in MiXCR, one entry per CDR3 protein. Among 650,000 to 800,000 distinct CDR3 sequences listed, around 42% were seen once. Points from the study as a whole: TCR beta diversity correlated strongly with naive T cell percentage.

The material sequenced was blood. The clonotype originates from a man in his 60s in good health.

DNA for the CDR3: TGCACTATAGAGGTGGGACACAAGCAGTACTTC. Amino acid sequence: CTIEVGHKQYF. The chain uses TRBV20-1 and TRBJ2-7; D may be TRBD1 (6 bases). Germline values: CDR1 DFQATT, CDR2 SNEGSKA (reference sequence). The CDR3 sequence is 11 residues long.